Presented here are 32 T cell receptor beta chains from one specimen sequenced in a study of CD8 T cells in ankylosing spondylitis. Study-level points and caveats: Ankylosing spondylitis blood appeared to be characterized by a TCR beta motif of eight highly homologous variants.

The antigens these receptors bind are not known. One entry per CDR3 protein results from TCRdb running MiXCR on the 5' RACE reads. The sample has 220,000 or so distinct CDR3 sequences; approximately 16% are singletons. Sequences were obtained from blood, either unsorted or a sorted T cell fraction (not recorded which). These receptors were taken from a male donor with ankylosing spondylitis.

The rearrangement links TRBV27 to TRBJ2-2; the D is unclear. Germline CDR1 and CDR2: MNHEY and SMNVEV (reference sequence). CDR3 size: 14 residues. The ends were cut back, 3 bases at V and 6 bases at J, with 11 bases in the middle. The CDR3 reads CASSFGPAPGELFF. The DNA for the CDR3 is TGTGCCAGCAGTTTTGGCCCGGCCCCCGGGGAGCTGTTTTTT.

This clonotype was counted at least ten times. The chain recombines TRBV5-1 with TRBJ1-6; perhaps TRBD1 as D (6 bases). The V gene's germline CDR1 is SGHRS and CDR2 YFSETQ. The V end was cut by 2 bases, the J end by 4 bases, with 10 bases between. The CDR3 spans 15 residues. The CDR3 DNA follows: TGCGCCAGCAGCTTAGGGCAGGGGTATAATTCACCCCTCCACTTT. This encodes CASSLGQGYNSPLHF.

The chain combines TRBV6-1 with TRBJ2-7; D perhaps matches TRBD1 (5 bases). Trimming took off 1 base at V and 3 bases at J, with 10 bases between the two ends. The germline V gene has CDR1 MNHNS and CDR2 SASEGT. The CDR3 runs to 14 residues. The CDR3 here is CASSEDPQDYEQYF. CDR3 DNA sequence: TGTGCCAGCAGTGAAGACCCACAGGACTACGAGCAGTACTTC.

The V and J genes are TRBV20-1 and TRBJ2-7; 13 bases are shared with TRBD2. J gave up 0 bases and V 1 base, and 9 bases lay outside the gene matches. The CDR3 has 18 residues. Per the germline V gene, CDR1 is DFQATT and CDR2 is SNEGSKA (reference sequence). CDR3 nucleotide sequence: TGCAGTGCTAGAGGGGGACTAGCGGGACCCCTAAGCTCCTACGAGCAGTACTTC. It codes for CSARGGLAGPLSSYEQYF.

J is TRBJ2-1 and V is TRBV12-3 or TRBV12-4, with 9 bases that match TRBD2. The CDR3 loop spans 15 amino acids. J was trimmed by 10 bases and V by 1 base; bases with no gene match: 8. In nucleotides, the CDR3 is TGTGCCAGCAGTTTAGGCGGGAGGGCCCTCTGGGAGCAGTTCTTC. It encodes CASSLGGRALWEQFF.

The CDR3, as DNA: TGTGCCAGCCTCAGCACAGATACGCAGTATTTT. The encoded protein is CASLSTDTQYF. This chain joins TRBV12-3 or TRBV12-4 and TRBJ2-3, with unresolved D. V gave up 8 bases and J gave up 0 bases, with 3 bases separating them. The CDR3 has 11 amino acids.

The rearrangement links TRBV6-1 to TRBJ2-3, with TRBD2 matching 14 bases. CDR1 is MNHNS, CDR2 SASEGT, per germline. J gave up 3 bases and V 8 bases, and 4 bases lay outside the gene matches. The CDR3 is 15 residues long. For the CDR3, the DNA is TGTGCCAGCGGGACTAGCGGGGGAACAACAGATACGCAGTATTTT. Encoded protein: CASGTSGGTTDTQYF.

The chain uses TRBV6-5 and TRBJ1-2; 7 bases map to TRBD1. Trimming removed 5 bases from V and 0 bases from J; junction bases left unmatched: 6. The V gene's germline CDR1 is MNHEY and CDR2 SVGAGI. The CDR3 consists of 15 residues. Here the CDR3 DNA reads TGTGCCAGCAGTATTTCAGGGGGAGCTAACTATGGCTACACCTTC. Protein: CASSISGGANYGYTF.

This clonotype showed up many times. J is TRBJ2-1 and V is TRBV5-1; 9 bases agree with TRBD2. J gave up 4 bases and V 4 bases, and 9 bases lay outside the gene matches. This CDR3 spans 16 amino acids. Germline lookup yields CDR1 SGHRS and CDR2 YFSETQ. The CDR3 reads CASSSASSGVYNEQFF. The CDR3 DNA follows: TGCGCCAGCAGCAGCGCTTCTAGCGGGGTGTACAATGAGCAGTTCTTC.

The gene calls are TRBV5-6 and TRBJ2-1; D ambiguous. Per germline, CDR1 SGHDT and CDR2 YYEEEE. CDR3 length: 12 amino acids. V was pared by 4 bases and J by 7 bases, with 9 bases between. In DNA form, the CDR3 reads TGTGCCAGCAGCGAATTTAGAAATGAGCAGTTCTTC. Amino acids: CASSEFRNEQFF.

J is TRBJ2-3 and V is TRBV3-1; the D is unclear. Deletions cut 0 bases from V and 4 bases from J, with 17 bases between. Germline-derived CDR1 and CDR2 are LGHDT and YNNKEL (reference sequence). This CDR3 has 17 residues. The CDR3 is CASSQDLWQANADTQYF. The CDR3 nucleotides are TGTGCCAGCAGCCAAGATTTATGGCAGGCCAATGCAGATACGCAGTATTTT.

The table lists this clonotype with a count of one. The chain is built from TRBV27 and TRBJ2-4; D is perhaps TRBD1 (6 bases). The CDR3 covers 15 residues. Trimming shortened V by 6 bases and J by 7 bases, and 19 bases separated the two germline ends. From germline, CDR1 is MNHEY and CDR2 SMNVEV (reference sequence). In nucleotides, the CDR3 is TGTGCCAGCAGATCAGGGGATGGGGTGTGGAACATTCAGTACTTC. Its protein product is CASRSGDGVWNIQYF.

V is TRBV6-2 or TRBV6-3 and J is TRBJ2-1; 10 bases are shared with TRBD2. Germline lookup yields CDR1 MNHEY and CDR2 SVGEGT. The CDR3 contains 16 residues. Trimming took 8 bases from V and 9 from J; bases not matched to a gene: 16. In nucleotides, the CDR3 is TGTGCCAGCGCCTGGGGAACTAGCGGGGCCTTGGGTGAGCAGTTCTTC. Its translation: CASAWGTSGALGEQFF.

This clonotype was recorded many times. The rearrangement uses TRBV29-1 and TRBJ1-2; no reliable D call. The V gene's germline CDR1 is SQVTM and CDR2 ANQGSEA. This CDR3 region has 11 residues. V lost 4 bases and J 5 bases, leaving 8 bases between the germline ends. The CDR3 nucleotides read TGCAGCGTTGGACCCGGGTATGGCTACACCTTC. It codes for CSVGPGYGYTF.

The J gene is TRBJ1-4, the V gene TRBV7-2, with 9 bases fitting TRBD1. After removal of 1 base from V and 8 bases from J, the junction contained 8 bases not matched to a gene. Per germline, CDR1 SGHTA and CDR2 FQGNSA. The CDR3 has 16 amino acids. In DNA form, the CDR3 reads TGTGCCAGCAGCTTAGGGAGGACAGGGGTTGGGGAAAAACTGTTTTTT. Protein product: CASSLGRTGVGEKLFF.

The gene calls are TRBV6-2 or TRBV6-3 and TRBJ1-1, with D possibly matching TRBD1 (6 bases). The CDR3 contains 13 residues. V shed 9 bases and J shed 4 bases, with 15 bases lying between them. Germline lookup yields CDR1 MNHEY and CDR2 SVGEGT. In DNA, the CDR3 is TGTGCCAGTGATACAGGGATCGGCACTGAAGCTTTCTTT. Amino acids: CASDTGIGTEAFF.

The V and J genes are TRBV7-9 and TRBJ1-2; D ambiguous. Germline CDR1 is SEHNR and CDR2 is FQNEAQ (reference sequence). Between the trimmed V and J ends, which lost 2 bases and 1 base, there was a span of 11 bases. CDR3 length: 15 amino acids. CDR3 nucleotide sequence: TGTGCCAGCAGCTTACGGCCTCCGGATAACTATGGCTACACCTTC. Protein product: CASSLRPPDNYGYTF. Drawing the rest from reference TRBV7-9 and TRBJ1-2, the complete variable domain is DTGVSQNPRHKITKRGQNVTFRCDPISEHNRLYWYRQTLGQGPEFLTYFQNEAQLEKSRLLSDRFSAERPKGSFSTLEIQRTEQGDSAMYLCASSLRPPDNYGYTFGSGTRLTVV.

The CDR3, as DNA: TGTGCCAGCAGTCCCACAATGAACACCGGGGAGCTGTTTTTT. Amino acid sequence: CASSPTMNTGELFF. This sequence joins TRBV27 and TRBJ2-2; D remains ambiguous. Germline V gene lookup returns CDR1 MNHEY and CDR2 SMNVEV (reference sequence). The V end was cut by 5 bases, the J end by 1 base, with 8 bases between. CDR3 size: 14 residues.

The chain is built from TRBV12-3 or TRBV12-4 and TRBJ2-2; D is undetermined. The germline V and J ends were trimmed by 2 bases and 4 bases, with 8 bases remaining between them. The CDR3 is 14 amino acids. The CDR3 nucleotides are TGTGCCAGCAGTTTATTCGGACCCACCGGGGAGCTGTTTTTT. Protein: CASSLFGPTGELFF.

V gene TRBV9 combines with J gene TRBJ2-1, with D unresolved. V shed 4 bases and J shed 0 bases, with 11 bases lying between them. The CDR3 loop spans 15 amino acids. Germline CDR1 and CDR2: SGDLS and YYNGEE. CDR3 in DNA: TGTGCCAGCAGCTATTACACGAGCTCCTACAATGAGCAGTTCTTC. This sequence encodes CASSYYTSSYNEQFF.

This clonotype was observed a few times. The V call is TRBV29-1, the J call TRBJ2-3; D tentatively fits TRBD1 or TRBD2 (5 bases each). Germline-derived CDR1 and CDR2 are SQVTM and ANQGSEA. The CDR3 is made up of 18 amino acids. V dropped 3 bases and J dropped 1 base, with 23 bases sitting between them. The CDR3: CSVEWRARQVGGTDTQYF. The CDR3 region has the DNA TGCAGCGTTGAGTGGCGTGCGCGGCAGGTGGGGGGCACAGATACGCAGTATTTT.

This clonotype was seen a few times. The gene calls are TRBV7-8 and TRBJ2-7; D not certain. V lost 0 bases and J 2 bases, leaving 8 bases between the germline ends. The CDR3 sequence is 14 residues long. Germline assignment: CDR1 SGHVS and CDR2 FQNEAQ. DNA for the CDR3: TGTGCCAGCAGCTTAGCGCCCAGAGCCTACGAGCAGTACTTC. The encoded protein is CASSLAPRAYEQYF.

This clonotype was found a few times. The chain carries TRBV12-3 or TRBV12-4 and TRBJ1-4; 7 bases fit TRBD1. This CDR3 is 15 amino acids long. The V and J ends lost 6 bases and 7 bases, in that order; junction bases with no gene match: 11. The CDR3 nucleotides read TGTGCCAGCAGACCAAACGACAGGGAAGGTGAAAAACTGTTTTTT. As protein: CASRPNDREGEKLFF.

This clonotype has more than one count but fewer than ten. CDR3 sequence reads: CSVDSGESSYNEQFF. The CDR3, as DNA: TGCAGCGTTGACAGTGGAGAGAGCTCCTACAATGAGCAGTTCTTC. The rearrangement links TRBV29-1 to TRBJ2-1; D ambiguous. The germline V gene encodes CDR1 SQVTM and CDR2 ANQGSEA. V was cut by 3 bases and J by 0 bases, with 12 bases left in between. The CDR3 extends over 15 amino acids.

This clonotype was counted a few times. This chain connects TRBV24-1 to TRBJ2-1; D unclear. Trimming took 6 bases from V and 1 from J, leaving 6 bases between them. This CDR3 contains 13 residues. The germline V gene encodes CDR1 KGHDR and CDR2 SFDVKD. The CDR3 DNA reads as TGTGCCACCAGTCCAGATTCCTACAATGAGCAGTTCTTC. It yields the protein CATSPDSYNEQFF.

The J gene is TRBJ1-1, the V gene TRBV7-9, with D uncertain. This CDR3 contains 15 residues. Germline CDR1 SEHNR, CDR2 FQNEAQ (reference sequence). Trimming took 5 bases from V and 0 from J, leaving 13 bases between them. The CDR3 DNA reads as TGTGCCAGCAGCCTAAACTCTGGGGTGAACACTGAAGCTTTCTTT. This sequence encodes CASSLNSGVNTEAFF. Together with reference TRBV7-9 and TRBJ1-1, the CDR3 gives the full variable domain: DTGVSQNPRHKITKRGQNVTFRCDPISEHNRLYWYRQTLGQGPEFLTYFQNEAQLEKSRLLSDRFSAERPKGSFSTLEIQRTEQGDSAMYLCASSLNSGVNTEAFFGQGTRLTVV.

This rearrangement joins TRBV7-8 to TRBJ2-7; 11 bases agree with TRBD1. The CDR3 consists of 15 residues. CDR1 and CDR2 from the germline V gene are SGHVS and FQNEAQ. The ends lost 5 bases at V and 3 bases at J; junction bases unmatched: 6. CDR3 region: CASSARDRGYYEQYF. CDR3 DNA sequence: TGTGCCAGCAGCGCCCGGGACAGGGGGTACTACGAGCAGTACTTC.

This clonotype was detected a few times. The chain links TRBV19 to TRBJ2-4; D is possibly TRBD1 (6 bases). The CDR3 length is 14 residues. From germline, CDR1 is LNHDA and CDR2 SQIVND (reference sequence). With 1 base removed from V and 2 bases from J, the gap between germline ends came to 6 bases. This chain's CDR3 is CASSIGDTKNIQYF. The CDR3 nucleotides read TGTGCCAGTAGTATAGGGGACACCAAAAACATTCAGTACTTC.

This rearrangement joins TRBV27 to TRBJ1-2, with 7 bases lining up with TRBD1. J gave up 5 bases and V 10 bases, and 10 bases lay outside the gene matches. The CDR3 runs to 13 residues. Germline CDR1 reads MNHEY; CDR2 reads SMNVEV (reference sequence). Here the CDR3 DNA reads TGTGCCACCCGACAGGGTCATACTTATGGCTACACCTTC. Translation gives CATRQGHTYGYTF.

The rearrangement uses TRBV27 and TRBJ2-3, with 7 bases aligning to TRBD1. The CDR3 extends over 17 amino acids. Looked up from germline, CDR1 is MNHEY and CDR2 is SMNVEV (reference sequence). The J segment lost 0 bases and the V segment lost 6 bases, leaving 12 bases of the junction unmatched. The CDR3 region has the DNA TGTGCCAGCAGGGAGACAGGGAGATGGGGGAGCACAGATACGCAGTATTTT. Amino acids: CASRETGRWGSTDTQYF.

V gene TRBV4-1 combines with J gene TRBJ2-7, with D perhaps being TRBD1 or TRBD2 (5 bases each). V lost 2 bases and J 3 bases, leaving 17 bases between the germline ends. Germline V gene sequence: CDR1 MGHRA, CDR2 YSYEKL. The CDR3 consists of 16 residues. CDR3 sequence (DNA): TGCGCCAGCAGCCAAAGCCGGGACGGCGTAAACTACGAGCAGTACTTC. This encodes CASSQSRDGVNYEQYF.

This clonotype occurred a few times. V is TRBV20-1 and J is TRBJ2-5; 7 nucleotides align to TRBD2. Trimming cost V 6 bases and J 0 bases; bases outside gene matches: 7. There are 14 residues in the CDR3. The germline V gene has CDR1 DFQATT and CDR2 SNEGSKA (reference sequence). The CDR3 spells CSATRRGYQETQYF. The CDR3 DNA sequence: TGCAGTGCCACCCGGCGGGGGTACCAAGAGACCCAGTACTTC.